This is a list of T cell receptor beta chains from one sample in a study of T-cell reconstitution after alpha-beta-depleted transplantation in children. TCRdb ran MiXCR on the PCR reads and lists one entry per CDR3 protein. The repertoire consists of approximately 200,000 distinct CDR3 sequences, with around 5.9% occurring once and the leading ten covering about 5%. This specimen was PBMCs, taken before TCRalphabeta/CD19-depleted stem cell transplant. The receptors derive from a girl younger than two with combined immunodeficiency, due to receive a stem cell transplant. CDR3s include the opening cysteine and the closing phenylalanine or tryptophan. The order of the fields is V gene, clone size, J gene, D gene, CDR3 DNA, CDR3 protein. D genes are given only for firm matches. Only part of the rows carry a size: once, few, many, or a class if the clone is expanded.

v_gene: TRBV27
abundance: NA
j_gene: TRBJ1-1
d_gene: TRBD1
CDR3nt: TGTGCCAGCAAAAGGACAGGGGTGGACACTGAAGCTTTCTTT
CDR3aa: CASKRTGVDTEAFF

v_gene: TRBV7-2
abundance: many
j_gene: TRBJ2-3
d_gene: TRBD2
CDR3nt: TGTGCCAGCAGCTTAGTGCCCCGGGGACTAGCGGGGGCGGGGACAGATACGCAGTATTTT
CDR3aa: CASSLVPRGLAGAGTDTQYF

v_gene: TRBV3-1
abundance: many
j_gene: TRBJ2-5
d_gene: NA
CDR3nt: TGTGCCAGCAGCCCATCGGTCCTCCCGCAAGAGACCCAGTACTTC
CDR3aa: CASSPSVLPQETQYF

v_gene: TRBV29-1
abundance: many
j_gene: TRBJ2-5
d_gene: TRBD1
CDR3nt: TGCAGCGCAACGACAGGGTGGTACCAAGAGACCCAGTACTTC
CDR3aa: CSATTGWYQETQYF

v_gene: TRBV12-3/TRBV12-4
abundance: once
j_gene: TRBJ2-1
d_gene: TRBD2
CDR3nt: TGTGCCAGCAGTACTGACGGACTAGCGGGGGAGCAGTTCTTC
CDR3aa: CASSTDGLAGEQFF

v_gene: TRBV6-2/TRBV6-3
abundance: many
j_gene: TRBJ2-1
d_gene: TRBD2
CDR3nt: TGTGCCAGCAGTTACTCGACTAGCGGGGGGTACAATGAGCAGTTCTTC
CDR3aa: CASSYSTSGGYNEQFF

v_gene: TRBV28
abundance: few
j_gene: TRBJ1-2
d_gene: NA
CDR3nt: TGTGCCAGCAGCCCCCCGGTGGGGCAGGATCCCTCCGGCTACACCTTC
CDR3aa: CASSPPVGQDPSGYTF

v_gene: TRBV4-2
abundance: many
j_gene: TRBJ2-2
d_gene: TRBD2
CDR3nt: TGTGCCAGCAGCCAAGGGCCGGGACTAGCGGGAAGGGGGGAGCTGTTTTTT
CDR3aa: CASSQGPGLAGRGELFF

v_gene: TRBV29-1
abundance: many
j_gene: TRBJ2-7
d_gene: TRBD2
CDR3nt: TGCAGCGTTGTTTTTGAGGTTAGCGGGAACTCCTACGAGCAGTACTTC
CDR3aa: CSVVFEVSGNSYEQYF

v_gene: TRBV16
abundance: many
j_gene: TRBJ1-1
d_gene: NA
CDR3nt: TGTGCCAGCAGCCAGGCAGGGTCCCTCACTGAAGCTTTCTTT
CDR3aa: CASSQAGSLTEAFF

v_gene: TRBV2
abundance: many
j_gene: TRBJ1-2
d_gene: NA
CDR3nt: TGTGCCAGCAGTGAGGACTCATTTAGGACACCTCTAAACTATGGCTACACCTTC
CDR3aa: CASSEDSFRTPLNYGYTF

v_gene: TRBV18
abundance: few
j_gene: TRBJ2-3
d_gene: TRBD2
CDR3nt: TGTGCCAGCTCACCGGTAGCGGGGGCCTCCACAGATACGCAGTATTTT
CDR3aa: CASSPVAGASTDTQYF

v_gene: TRBV12-3/TRBV12-4
abundance: many
j_gene: TRBJ2-3
d_gene: NA
CDR3nt: TGTGCCAGCAGTTTTGGGGGCAGGGAAGTTTTT
CDR3aa: CASSFGGREVF

v_gene: TRBV7-8
abundance: many
j_gene: TRBJ2-1
d_gene: NA
CDR3nt: TGTGCCAGCAGACTCAGGACAGGAGGGGGATTAAGCTCCTACAATGAGCAGTTCTTC
CDR3aa: CASRLRTGGGLSSYNEQFF

v_gene: TRBV28
abundance: many
j_gene: TRBJ1-2
d_gene: TRBD1
CDR3nt: TGTGCCAGCGGCCCCGGGACAGATTACTATGGCTACACCTTC
CDR3aa: CASGPGTDYYGYTF

v_gene: TRBV29-1
abundance: many
j_gene: TRBJ2-7
d_gene: NA
CDR3nt: TGCAGCGTTGAAGATATTGGGACGGGTGGGTACGAGCAGTACTTC
CDR3aa: CSVEDIGTGGYEQYF

v_gene: TRBV7-8
abundance: many
j_gene: TRBJ2-3
d_gene: TRBD2
CDR3nt: TGTGCCAGCAGGAGGCGGGAGGAAGGGTTCACAGATACGCAGTATTTT
CDR3aa: CASRRREEGFTDTQYF

v_gene: TRBV4-3
abundance: many
j_gene: TRBJ2-2
d_gene: TRBD2
CDR3nt: TGCGCCAGCAGCCAAGATTGGGTGGGCACGAGACTAGCTACCGGGGAGCTGTTTTTT
CDR3aa: CASSQDWVGTRLATGELFF

v_gene: TRBV29-1
abundance: many
j_gene: TRBJ1-1
d_gene: NA
CDR3nt: TGCAGCGCGGTCTACACTGAAGCTTTCTTT
CDR3aa: CSAVYTEAFF

v_gene: TRBV27
abundance: many
j_gene: TRBJ1-1
d_gene: TRBD1
CDR3nt: TGTGCCAGCAGTCGTAGACAGGGGTTGAACACTGAAGCTTTCTTT
CDR3aa: CASSRRQGLNTEAFF

v_gene: TRBV12-3/TRBV12-4
abundance: many
j_gene: TRBJ2-5
d_gene: TRBD1
CDR3nt: TGTGCCAGCAGCAACAGGGGGCGCAGGGAGACCCAGTACTTC
CDR3aa: CASSNRGRRETQYF

v_gene: TRBV5-1
abundance: many
j_gene: TRBJ2-3
d_gene: NA
CDR3nt: TGCGCCAGCAGCACATTAGGGGGAACTAGCACAGATACGCAGTATTTT
CDR3aa: CASSTLGGTSTDTQYF

v_gene: TRBV12-3/TRBV12-4
abundance: many
j_gene: TRBJ2-1
d_gene: NA
CDR3nt: TGTGCCAGCAGCCCCGCCGACAACTACAATGAGCAGTTCTTC
CDR3aa: CASSPADNYNEQFF

v_gene: TRBV11-2
abundance: many
j_gene: TRBJ2-7
d_gene: TRBD2
CDR3nt: TGTGCCAGCAGCTTCGGTAGGCTAGCGGGAGATCTTCCTTACGAGCAGTACTTC
CDR3aa: CASSFGRLAGDLPYEQYF

v_gene: TRBV12-1
abundance: many
j_gene: TRBJ2-1
d_gene: NA
CDR3nt: TGTGCCAGCAGCTGGGGCCGGGATGAGCAGTTCTTC
CDR3aa: CASSWGRDEQFF

v_gene: TRBV27
abundance: many
j_gene: TRBJ2-5
d_gene: NA
CDR3nt: TGTGCCAGCAGTCAAAGTATTGGACAGCCCCAAGAGACCCAGTACTTC
CDR3aa: CASSQSIGQPQETQYF

v_gene: TRBV6-1
abundance: many
j_gene: TRBJ2-2
d_gene: NA
CDR3nt: TGTGCCAGCAGTCGCAAACAGGGTCCCGGGGAGCTGTTTTTT
CDR3aa: CASSRKQGPGELFF

v_gene: TRBV7-9
abundance: many
j_gene: TRBJ2-5
d_gene: NA
CDR3nt: TGTGCCAGCAGCTTACTTGGAGAGACCCAGTACTTC
CDR3aa: CASSLLGETQYF

v_gene: TRBV20-1
abundance: many
j_gene: TRBJ2-2
d_gene: TRBD2
CDR3nt: TGCAGTGCTAGGAAGCGGGAGGGCGCGAACACCGGGGAGCTGTTTTTT
CDR3aa: CSARKREGANTGELFF

v_gene: TRBV2
abundance: many
j_gene: TRBJ2-3
d_gene: TRBD1
CDR3nt: TGTGCCAGCAGTGACGGGGATTTACAGGGGCCAGACACAGATACGCAGTATTTT
CDR3aa: CASSDGDLQGPDTDTQYF

v_gene: TRBV2
abundance: many
j_gene: TRBJ2-5
d_gene: TRBD2
CDR3nt: TGTGCCAGCAGTCGGACTAGGGGAAAAGAGACCCAGTACTTC
CDR3aa: CASSRTRGKETQYF

v_gene: TRBV6-5
abundance: many
j_gene: TRBJ1-1
d_gene: NA
CDR3nt: TGTGCCAGCAGTTACCTATCCGGGACTAAGAACACTGAAGCTTTCTTT
CDR3aa: CASSYLSGTKNTEAFF

v_gene: TRBV3-1
abundance: many
j_gene: TRBJ2-5
d_gene: TRBD2
CDR3nt: TGTGCCAGCAGCTTCCGAGCGGGGGGGGTGGAGACCCAGTACTTC
CDR3aa: CASSFRAGGVETQYF

v_gene: TRBV7-8
abundance: many
j_gene: TRBJ1-1
d_gene: NA
CDR3nt: TGTGCCAGCACCCTCCGACGGGGGAAGATGGGAAAAGCTTTCTTT
CDR3aa: CASTLRRGKMGKAFF

v_gene: TRBV12-3/TRBV12-4
abundance: many
j_gene: TRBJ1-4
d_gene: NA
CDR3nt: TGTGCCAGCACCACATGGGGTGAAAAACTGTTTTTT
CDR3aa: CASTTWGEKLFF

v_gene: TRBV20-1
abundance: NA
j_gene: TRBJ1-3
d_gene: NA
CDR3nt: TGCAGTGCTAGATTTCTGAGCTCTGGAAACACCATATATTTT
CDR3aa: CSARFLSSGNTIYF

v_gene: TRBV5-1
abundance: many
j_gene: TRBJ2-7
d_gene: TRBD1
CDR3nt: TGCGCCAGCAGCTTGCCGGGACAGGGGAACGAGCAGTACTTC
CDR3aa: CASSLPGQGNEQYF

v_gene: TRBV7-9
abundance: many
j_gene: TRBJ1-2
d_gene: NA
CDR3nt: TGTGCCAGCAGCTTAAAAAGAGATGGCTACACCTTC
CDR3aa: CASSLKRDGYTF

v_gene: TRBV28
abundance: many
j_gene: TRBJ1-5
d_gene: NA
CDR3nt: TGTGCCACCGAACCTCAAGTTAGCAATCAGCCCCAGCATTTT
CDR3aa: CATEPQVSNQPQHF

v_gene: TRBV6-2/TRBV6-3
abundance: NA
j_gene: TRBJ2-7
d_gene: TRBD2
CDR3nt: TGTGCCAGCAGTGATCCGGGACTAGCCGCCTACGAGCAGTACTTC
CDR3aa: CASSDPGLAAYEQYF

v_gene: TRBV20-1
abundance: many
j_gene: TRBJ2-1
d_gene: TRBD2
CDR3nt: TGCAGTGCTAGCGAAGGACTAGCGGTCTACAATGAGCAGTTCTTC
CDR3aa: CSASEGLAVYNEQFF

v_gene: TRBV20-1
abundance: many
j_gene: TRBJ1-1
d_gene: TRBD1
CDR3nt: TGCAGTGCTAGAGATTGGAAGAGGGGGCAAGGCACTGAAGCTTTCTTT
CDR3aa: CSARDWKRGQGTEAFF

v_gene: TRBV5-5
abundance: many
j_gene: TRBJ2-3
d_gene: NA
CDR3nt: TGTGCCAGCAGCTTTAGACTATTCACAGATACGCAGTATTTT
CDR3aa: CASSFRLFTDTQYF

v_gene: TRBV12-3/TRBV12-4
abundance: many
j_gene: TRBJ2-7
d_gene: NA
CDR3nt: TGTGCCAGCAGTTTAGGTGGCGTTTTGAGGGACGAGCAGTACTTC
CDR3aa: CASSLGGVLRDEQYF

v_gene: TRBV12-3/TRBV12-4
abundance: many
j_gene: TRBJ2-1
d_gene: NA
CDR3nt: TGTGCCAGCAGTTTTAACAGGGACCTGCTGGGTGAGCAGTTCTTC
CDR3aa: CASSFNRDLLGEQFF

v_gene: TRBV29-1
abundance: many
j_gene: TRBJ2-7
d_gene: NA
CDR3nt: TGCAGCGCCGCGAACTTCAGGGAGCAGTACTTC
CDR3aa: CSAANFREQYF

v_gene: TRBV7-8
abundance: few
j_gene: TRBJ2-2
d_gene: TRBD1
CDR3nt: TGTGCCAGCAGTTCGCCCCCGACAGGGCAACGGGAGCTGTTTTTT
CDR3aa: CASSSPPTGQRELFF

v_gene: TRBV29-1
abundance: many
j_gene: TRBJ2-3
d_gene: NA
CDR3nt: TGCAGCGTTGCGGTCAGCACAGATACGCAGTATTTT
CDR3aa: CSVAVSTDTQYF

v_gene: TRBV20-1
abundance: many
j_gene: TRBJ2-7
d_gene: TRBD1
CDR3nt: TGCAGTGCTAGAGTTGGGACAGGGCTCTACGAGCAGTACTTC
CDR3aa: CSARVGTGLYEQYF

v_gene: TRBV15
abundance: many
j_gene: TRBJ1-6
d_gene: TRBD1
CDR3nt: TGTGCCACCGGACCTCGGACAGGGTTGTACTCACCCCTCCACTTT
CDR3aa: CATGPRTGLYSPLHF

v_gene: TRBV27
abundance: many
j_gene: TRBJ1-2
d_gene: NA
CDR3nt: TGTGCCAGCAGCCAAATCCGGGACGGGGGAGGCTACACCTTC
CDR3aa: CASSQIRDGGGYTF

v_gene: TRBV20-1
abundance: many
j_gene: TRBJ2-7
d_gene: TRBD2
CDR3nt: TGCAGTGCGGAAAGCGGGGGCCCCCTTTACGAGCAGTACTTC
CDR3aa: CSAESGGPLYEQYF

v_gene: TRBV24-1
abundance: many
j_gene: TRBJ2-2
d_gene: NA
CDR3nt: TGTGCCACCAGTGATTTGGCCTCCTACACCGGGGAGCTGTTTTTT
CDR3aa: CATSDLASYTGELFF